These 28 T cell receptor beta chains originate from one sample sequenced in a study of blood T cell repertoires in COVID-19. Profiled with immunoSEQ multiplex PCR; TCRdb holds only in-frame clones, not every one. The table has about 75,000 clones, less than 85% seen once. The sample consisted of peripheral blood. The receptors originated from a woman of 80 years or more with active or convalescent COVID-19.

The chain couples TRBV14 to TRBJ2-1; perhaps TRBD2 as D (7 bases). Germline V CDR1 and CDR2: SGHDN, FVKESK. The CDR3 extends over 14 amino acids. V gave up 3 bases and J gave up 9 bases, with 15 bases separating them. The CDR3 spells CASSHGGPPGEQFF. The CDR3 nucleotides are TGTGCCAGCAGCCACGGGGGGCCCCCAGGTGAGCAGTTCTTC.

The rearrangement joins TRBV15 to TRBJ1-4; no definite D call. CDR3 length: 16 residues. Germline values: CDR1 LNHNV, CDR2 YYDKDF (reference sequence). The germline V and J ends were trimmed by 0 bases and 0 bases, with 8 bases remaining between them. The CDR3 bases are TGTGCCACCAGCAGAGATAGAACGGCAACTAATGAAAAACTGTTTTTT. Protein product: CATSRDRTATNEKLFF.

The chain recombines TRBV7-2 with TRBJ2-3; TRBD1 is a possible D gene (6 bases). Germline CDR1 SGHTA, CDR2 FQGNSA. The CDR3 runs 15 residues. Trimming stripped 1 base from V and 1 base from J, with 9 bases between. CDR3 DNA: TGTGCCAGCAGCTTAGTATCAGGGGGCACAGATACGCAGTATTTT. Encoded protein: CASSLVSGGTDTQYF.

J is TRBJ2-7 and V is TRBV10-3; TRBD1 matches 7 bases. After removal of 7 bases from V and 3 bases from J, the junction contained 6 bases not matched to a gene. The CDR3 length is 13 residues. CDR1 and CDR2 from the germline V gene are ENHRY and SYGVKD. CDR3 in amino acids: CAIKGAQSYEQYF. The CDR3 region has the DNA TGTGCCATCAAGGGGGCGCAAAGCTACGAGCAGTACTTC.

The chain joins TRBV19 to TRBJ2-7; D possibly corresponds to TRBD2 (5 bases). The CDR3 is 14 residues long. The V gene's germline CDR1 is LNHDA and CDR2 SQIVND (reference sequence). The V end was cut by 3 bases, the J end by 4 bases, with 13 bases between. Here the CDR3 DNA reads TGTGCCAGTAGTATGAGGGCGGGTGGGTACGAGCAGTACTTC. Its protein product is CASSMRAGGYEQYF.

The chain uses TRBV9 and TRBJ2-2; D perhaps matches TRBD1 (7 bases). Germline V gene sequence: CDR1 SGDLS, CDR2 YYNGEE. The CDR3 runs to 14 residues. Trimming took off 2 bases at V and 5 bases at J, with 10 bases between the two ends. CDR3 nucleotides: TGTGCCAGCAGCGTGGCAGGGGGGACCGGGGAGCTGTTTTTT. It codes for CASSVAGGTGELFF.

V and J are TRBV6-6 and TRBJ1-5; 11 nucleotides match TRBD1. J was trimmed by 5 bases and V by 6 bases; bases with no gene match: 9. The V gene's germline CDR1 is MNHNY and CDR2 SVGAGI (reference sequence). The CDR3 is 16 residues long. CDR3: CASSQQDRGLYQPQHF. The CDR3 DNA is TGTGCCAGCAGCCAACAGGACAGGGGGCTCTATCAGCCCCAGCATTTT.

This chain uses TRBV7-2 with TRBJ1-5; maybe TRBD1 (6 bases). Germline V gene lookup returns CDR1 SGHTA and CDR2 FQGNSA. V lost 5 bases, J lost 5 bases, and 10 bases lay in between. The CDR3 is made up of 13 amino acids. The CDR3 DNA is TGTGCCAGCAGCGTACAGGGAGATCAGCCCCAGCATTTT. This codes for CASSVQGDQPQHF.

V usage is TRBV5-6 and J usage is TRBJ1-4, with TRBD1 as a possible D gene (5 bases). The V end was cut by 3 bases, the J end by 3 bases, with 12 bases between. The CDR3 extends over 15 amino acids. Germline CDR1 reads SGHDT; CDR2 reads YYEEEE. This CDR3 reads CASSSLGAPNEKLFF. Written as DNA, the CDR3 is TGTGCCAGCAGCTCCCTAGGGGCCCCTAATGAAAAACTGTTTTTT.

In its sample, this clone was seen once. This chain connects TRBV12-5 to TRBJ2-7, with 10 positions matching TRBD2. The CDR3 runs 21 residues. The V gene end was trimmed by 3 bases and the J gene end by 2 bases; junction bases not matched to a gene: 22. Germline V gene sequence: CDR1 LGHNT, CDR2 FRNRAP. The CDR3 protein is CASGFPTSQLAGNTTPYEQYF. CDR3 DNA: TGTGCTAGTGGTTTCCCAACAAGTCAACTAGCGGGAAATACCACCCCCTACGAGCAGTACTTC.

The rearrangement joins TRBV11-3 to TRBJ2-3; D possibly corresponds to TRBD2 (5 bases). Trimming stripped 4 bases from V and 0 bases from J, with 8 bases between. There are 14 residues in the CDR3. Germline V gene lookup returns CDR1 SGHNT and CDR2 YENEEA. This CDR3 reads CASSSRTSTDTQYF. The DNA for the CDR3 is TGTGCCAGCAGCTCGCGGACTAGCACAGATACGCAGTATTTT.

The chain is built from TRBV7-9 and TRBJ2-1; 9 bases fit TRBD1. This CDR3 has 15 amino acids. Germline V gene lookup returns CDR1 SEHNR and CDR2 FQNEAQ (reference sequence). J was trimmed by 5 bases and V by 0 bases; bases with no gene match: 2. Here the CDR3 reads CASSLAGTGHNEQFF. The CDR3 DNA reads as TGTGCCAGCAGCTTAGCCGGGACAGGGCACAATGAGCAGTTCTTC.

This sequence joins TRBV5-1 and TRBJ2-1, with 12 positions matching TRBD2. The CDR3 consists of 18 residues. Germline assignment: CDR1 SGHRS and CDR2 YFSETQ. V trimming: 2 bases; J trimming: 5 bases; junction bases outside the gene matches: 11. The CDR3 protein is CASSLGASGRAGDNEQFF. The CDR3 DNA reads TGCGCCAGCAGCTTAGGGGCTAGCGGGAGGGCCGGTGACAATGAGCAGTTCTTC.

This clone was observed a handful of times. The chain joins TRBV20-1 to TRBJ2-1; D gene unclear. The V gene's germline CDR1 is DFQATT and CDR2 SNEGSKA (reference sequence). Trimming took off 3 bases at V and 12 bases at J, with 12 bases between the two ends. CDR3 length equals 11 residues. This chain's CDR3 is CSASFYPGQFF. CDR3 DNA: TGCAGTGCTAGTTTCTACCCCGGGCAGTTCTTC.

The chain couples TRBV7-9 to TRBJ2-2, with TRBD2 identical over 11 bases. The CDR3 length is 17 residues. The germline V gene encodes CDR1 SEHNR and CDR2 FQNEAQ (reference sequence). J lost 0 bases, V lost 10 bases, and 10 bases had no gene match. CDR3 in DNA: TGTGCCACCCTGACTAGCGGGATTCGATCGAACACCGGGGAGCTGTTTTTT. Amino acid sequence: CATLTSGIRSNTGELFF.

This chain connects TRBV4-1 to TRBJ2-1; TRBD2 might be the D (6 bases). CDR3 length: 14 amino acids. CDR1 is MGHRA, CDR2 YSYEKL, per germline. Trimming stripped 2 bases from V and 1 base from J, with 6 bases between. CDR3 nucleotides: TGCGCCAGCAGCCAACGGGGGTCCTACAATGAGCAGTTCTTC. This sequence encodes CASSQRGSYNEQFF.

The V gene is TRBV19, the J gene TRBJ1-3; 7 bases match TRBD1. Germline trimming cut 3 bases from V and 10 bases from J; bases unmatched to any gene: 9. Germline V gives CDR1 LNHDA, CDR2 SQIVND (reference sequence). CDR3 length: 14 amino acids. The CDR3 region is CASSIRDSVRTIYF. For the CDR3, the DNA is TGTGCCAGTAGTATCCGGGACAGTGTAAGGACCATATATTTT.

The V gene is TRBV7-3, the J gene TRBJ2-7; 8 bases agree with TRBD1. V trimming: 3 bases; J trimming: 2 bases; junction bases outside the gene matches: 6. CDR3 length: 15 residues. Germline V CDR1 and CDR2: SGHTA, FQGTGA. The CDR3 protein is CASSFAGGATYEQYF. The CDR3 region has the DNA TGTGCCAGCAGCTTCGCAGGGGGCGCAACCTACGAGCAGTACTTC.

The CDR3 here is CASSQDVQLAGTNEQFF. For the CDR3, the DNA is TGTGCCAGCAGCCAAGATGTGCAACTAGCGGGGACCAATGAGCAGTTCTTC. The V call is TRBV3-1 (or the pseudogene TRBV3-2), the J call TRBJ2-1; 10 positions agree with TRBD2. CDR1 and CDR2 from the germline V gene are LGHDT and YNNKEL (reference sequence). The CDR3 is 17 amino acids. V shed 0 bases and J 6 bases; nucleotides not matched to a gene: 8.

This sequence joins TRBV2 and TRBJ2-1; the match to TRBD1 covers 7 bases. CDR1 is SNHLY, CDR2 FYNNEI, per germline. CDR3 length equals 11 residues. J lost 9 bases, V lost 10 bases, and 6 bases had no gene match. The CDR3 nucleotides read TGTGCCACAGAACAGGGGAGTGAGCAGTTCTTC. Its protein product is CATEQGSEQFF. Looking up the rest from reference TRBV2 and TRBJ2-1 gives the full variable domain: EPEVTQTPSHQVTQMGQEVILRCVPISNHLYFYWYRQILGQKVEFLVSFYNNEISEKSEIFDDQFSVERPDGSNFTLKIRSTKLEDSAMYFCATEQGSEQFFGPGTRLTVL.

The CDR3 here is CASSLFPGNTGELFF. The DNA for the CDR3 is TGTGCCAGCAGCTTATTCCCCGGGAACACCGGGGAGCTGTTTTTT. This chain joins TRBV7-6 and TRBJ2-2; D not certain. Germline V gene data show CDR1 as SGHVS and CDR2 as FNYEAQ. The CDR3 runs 15 residues. The V and J ends lost 2 bases and 1 base respectively, with 8 bases between them. The whole variable domain, remainder taken from reference TRBV7-6 and TRBJ2-2, is GAGVSQSPRYKVTKRGQDVALRCDPISGHVSLYWYRQALGQGPEFLTYFNYEAQQDKSGLPNDRFSAERPEGSISTLTIQRTEQRDSAMYRCASSLFPGNTGELFFGEGSRLTVL.

This clone has only one observation. The chain is built from TRBV7-9 and TRBJ1-6; a weak D match, TRBD1 (5 bases). The CDR3 is 16 amino acids. Germline V gene data show CDR1 as SEHNR and CDR2 as FQNEAQ (reference sequence). V was shortened by 1 base and J by 11 bases, with 18 bases between the two germline ends. This chain's CDR3 is CASSLGPGNRTPPLHF. CDR3 DNA: TGTGCCAGCAGCTTAGGCCCAGGGAATCGGACGCCACCCCTCCACTTT.

This chain connects TRBV19 to TRBJ1-2; D call uncertain. The V and J ends lost 3 bases and 8 bases respectively, with 13 bases between them. Germline V gene data show CDR1 as LNHDA and CDR2 as SQIVND (reference sequence). This CDR3 region has 13 residues. The CDR3 DNA is TGTGCCAGTAGTATGGACCTCCCGGGGGGCTACACCTTC. Amino acid sequence: CASSMDLPGGYTF.

The chain is built from TRBV29-1 and TRBJ1-5, with a weak D call TRBD1 (5 bases). Germline-derived CDR1 and CDR2 are SQVTM and ANQGSEA. With 1 base removed from V and 5 bases from J, the gap between germline ends came to 9 bases. This CDR3 comprises 13 residues. CDR3 DNA sequence: TGCAGCGTTGAAGGACAGCCAGATCAGCCCCAGCATTTT. It codes for CSVEGQPDQPQHF.

The sample holds a few counts of this clone. This chain uses TRBV29-1 with TRBJ1-1, with a weak D call TRBD1 (5 bases). Per the germline V gene, CDR1 is SQVTM and CDR2 is ANQGSEA. CDR3 length: 11 residues. V was clipped by 5 bases and J by 2 bases, with 6 bases between them. The CDR3 sequence: CSVQGNTEAFF. The CDR3 bases are TGCAGCGTTCAGGGAAACACTGAAGCTTTCTTT.

CDR3 sequence reads: CASSFSGGSNEQFF. The CDR3 DNA reads as TGTGCCAGCAGCTTTTCTGGCGGGAGCAATGAGCAGTTCTTC. The chain uses TRBV7-2 and TRBJ2-1; 7 bases are shared with TRBD2. Per germline, CDR1 SGHTA and CDR2 FQGNSA. V lost 3 bases, J lost 6 bases, and 5 bases stayed unmatched. This CDR3 has 14 residues.

The V gene is TRBV7-6, the J gene TRBJ1-3; D not certain. V was cut by 1 base and J by 0 bases, with 7 bases left in between. CDR1 SGHVS and CDR2 FNYEAQ come from the germline V gene. The CDR3 extends over 15 amino acids. CDR3 nucleotides: TGTGCCAGCAGCTTAGACCGGTACTCTGGAAACACCATATATTTT. This gives the protein CASSLDRYSGNTIYF. The full variable domain, in which reference TRBV7-6 and TRBJ1-3 provide the parts outside the CDR3, is GAGVSQSPRYKVTKRGQDVALRCDPISGHVSLYWYRQALGQGPEFLTYFNYEAQQDKSGLPNDRFSAERPEGSISTLTIQRTEQRDSAMYRCASSLDRYSGNTIYFGEGSWLTVV.

This chain joins TRBV5-6 and TRBJ1-5; the D gene is possibly TRBD1 (6 bases). The CDR3 is 16 residues long. Germline CDR1 and CDR2: SGHDT and YYEEEE. V was clipped by 1 base and J by 8 bases, with 19 bases between them. The CDR3 here is CASSLFPGALEKPQHF. The CDR3, as DNA: TGTGCCAGCAGCTTGTTCCCAGGGGCTCTAGAAAAGCCCCAGCATTTT.